The sequence of this TCR beta chain was determined in a study of graft-versus-host responses after intestinal transplantation. In the study overall: Induction using anti-thymocyte globulin, followed by tacrolimus and steroids for roughly 3 years, was given to all recipients.

The study, taken as a whole, reports: Recipient marrow held GvH clones, some first seen in ileum or blood. Within the allografts of patients who had graft-donor T cell macrochimerism, graft-versus-host to host-versus-graft clonal ratios were high.

The germline V gene encodes CDR1 MDHEN and CDR2 SYDVKM. This CDR3 contains 15 residues. Trimming stripped 10 bases from V and 2 bases from J, with 17 bases between. A remark on this clone: Antigen: not known.

Assay used: immunoSEQ multiplex PCR; TCRdb lists only in-frame clones, some missing. Of approximately 93,000 clones detected, approximately 90% appear once; the ten largest clones hold about 0.07%. The source is a human donor who was the organ donor for an intestinal transplant. The input for sequencing was unstimulated CD8+ T cells sorted from spleen or lymph node cells, taken before transplant. This chain joins TRBV28 and TRBJ2-2; possible D gene TRBD2, 6 bases. CDR3 DNA sequence: TGTGCCACACGCGGGGCAGCAGAAAACACCGGGGAGCTGTTTTTT. Translation: CATRGAAENTGELFF. The variable domain in full, with the rest retrieved from reference TRBV28 and TRBJ2-2, is DVKVTQSSRYLVKRTGEKVFLECVQDMDHENMFWYRQDPGLGLRLIYFSYDVKMKEKGDIPEGYSVSREKKERFSLILESASTNQTSMYLCATRGAAENTGELFFGEGSRLTVL.